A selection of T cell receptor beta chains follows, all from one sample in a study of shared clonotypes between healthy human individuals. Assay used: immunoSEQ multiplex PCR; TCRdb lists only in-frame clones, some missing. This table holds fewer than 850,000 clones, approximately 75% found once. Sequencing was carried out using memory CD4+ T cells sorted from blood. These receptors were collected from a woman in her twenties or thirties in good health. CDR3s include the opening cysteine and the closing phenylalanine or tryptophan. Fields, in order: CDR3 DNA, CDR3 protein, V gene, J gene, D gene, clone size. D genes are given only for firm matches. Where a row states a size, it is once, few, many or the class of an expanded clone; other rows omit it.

TGTGCCAGTAGTTTTAGCGGGAGAGGGGATGAGCAGTTCTTC	CASSFSGRGDEQFF	TRBV19	TRBJ2-1	TRBD2	.
TGTGCCAGCAGCCCCCAGGGGGAGGGGTTTCAGCCCCAGCATTTT	CASSPQGEGFQPQHF	TRBV7-2	TRBJ1-5	TRBD1	many
TGTGCCTGGAGTCCCGGATCGGACAATGGCTACACCTTC	CAWSPGSDNGYTF	TRBV30	TRBJ1-2	.	.
TGTGCCAGCAGACTATCGGGGAGGCATCAGCCCCAGCATTTT	CASRLSGRHQPQHF	TRBV6-6	TRBJ1-5	.	.
TGTGCCAGTAGTATCGCAGGGAGGAACACCGGGGAGCTGTTTTTT	CASSIAGRNTGELFF	TRBV19	TRBJ2-2	.	.
TGCGCCAGCAGCTTGAAGGTAGCGGGAGACTACGAGCAGTACTTC	CASSLKVAGDYEQYF	TRBV5-1	TRBJ2-7	TRBD2	few
TGCGCCAGCAGCACGGGACAGCAAGAAGAGACCCAGTACTTC	CASSTGQQEETQYF	TRBV5-1	TRBJ2-5	TRBD1	.
TGTGCCAGCAGCCCCGCACGGACAGCTAACACCGGGGAGCTGTTTTTT	CASSPARTANTGELFF	TRBV11-3	TRBJ2-2	.	.
TGTGCCAGCAGTGAATTTGGGACAGGAGCCCGGGCTTTCTTT	CASSEFGTGARAFF	TRBV25-1	TRBJ1-1	TRBD1	.
TGTGCCAGCAGTGAGGGAGGAGGGGGGCCAGATACGCAGTATTTT	CASSEGGGGPDTQYF	TRBV25-1	TRBJ2-3	.	.
TGTGCCAGCAGCTTTTCACCGAACACTGAAGCTTTCTTT	CASSFSPNTEAFF	TRBV5-4	TRBJ1-1	.	few
TGTGCCAGCAGCTTAGCGGAAGGGGACGAGCAGTACTTC	CASSLAEGDEQYF	TRBV7-7	TRBJ2-7	.	.
TGTGCCAGCACTCTAGGACAGGGCCAAGAGACCCAGTACTTC	CASTLGQGQETQYF	TRBV6-1	TRBJ2-5	TRBD1	.
TGTGCCAGCAGCGGACAAGGGGGCGCGTATAATCAGCCCCAGCATTTT	CASSGQGGAYNQPQHF	TRBV6-6	TRBJ1-5	TRBD1	.
TGTGCCTGGGAGGTAGGGACCTACAATGAGCAGTTCTTC	CAWEVGTYNEQFF	TRBV30	TRBJ2-1	.	.
TGCGCCAGCAGCCCCATAGGCCTAAAACAGGGTGGGAACACTGAAGCTTTCTTT	CASSPIGLKQGGNTEAFF	TRBV4-1	TRBJ1-1	.	.
TGTGCCAGCTCACCACCGGTAGCAAGAAGGTATGGCTACACCTTC	CASSPPVARRYGYTF	TRBV18	TRBJ1-2	.	.
TGTGCCAGCTCACTTGCCCAAGAGACCCAGTACTTC	CASSLAQETQYF	TRBV18	TRBJ2-5	.	.
TGTGCCAGCAAGACAGGGCTGAGCACAGATACGCAGTATTTT	CASKTGLSTDTQYF	TRBV27	TRBJ2-3	TRBD1	.
TGTGCCAGTAGTATAGCAACCGGTGCCTACACTGAAGCTTTCTTT	CASSIATGAYTEAFF	TRBV19	TRBJ1-1	.	.
TGTGCCAGCTCACCCCCGGATTCGTATGGCTACACCTTC	CASSPPDSYGYTF	TRBV18	TRBJ1-2	.	.
TGTGCCAGCAGTACGCCGGGACAGGGGGTTGAGGAGCTGTTTTTT	CASSTPGQGVEELFF	TRBV28	TRBJ2-2	TRBD1	.
TGTGCCAGCAGCTTAGAGGGACTGTCCTACGAGCAGTACTTC	CASSLEGLSYEQYF	TRBV7-9	TRBJ2-7	.	.
TGCGCCAGCAGCCAAATTCCAGGGGGCAGCAATCAGCCCCAGCATTTT	CASSQIPGGSNQPQHF	TRBV4-1	TRBJ1-5	TRBD1	.
TGTGCCAGCAGACCCCCAGGGGGCAAAAACACTGAAGCTTTCTTT	CASRPPGGKNTEAFF	TRBV6-5	TRBJ1-1	TRBD1	.
TGTGCCAGCAGCTTAGCAAAACAGGGTTACGCTGGAAACACCATATATTTT	CASSLAKQGYAGNTIYF	TRBV7-8	TRBJ1-3	.	.
TGTGCCAGCAGACTCGGGACAGGGCTCAATGAGCAGTTCTTC	CASRLGTGLNEQFF	TRBV28	TRBJ2-1	TRBD1	.
TGTGCCAGCAGTGAATCGTCATCCGGGGCTTTCTTT	CASSESSSGAFF	TRBV25-1	TRBJ1-1	.	.
TGTGCCAGCTCACCATACCTGGGACAGGGGGCGGGCACTGAAGCTTTCTTT	CASSPYLGQGAGTEAFF	TRBV18	TRBJ1-1	TRBD1	.
TGTGCCAGCAGCTTAACCGGGGCGGGAAGGTACAATGAGCAGTTCTTC	CASSLTGAGRYNEQFF	TRBV7-3	TRBJ2-1	.	.
TGCGCCAGCAGCCCACCTACACAGGGGAGGGCTGAAGCTTTCTTT	CASSPPTQGRAEAFF	TRBV5-1	TRBJ1-1	TRBD1	.
TGTGCCGCCTACAGGGGTTTAGCCGGGGAGCTGTTTTTT	CAAYRGLAGELFF	TRBV21-1	TRBJ2-2	.	.
TGTGCCAGTAGTATCAACAGGGCGTATGGCTACACCTTC	CASSINRAYGYTF	TRBV19	TRBJ1-2	.	.
TGTGCCAGTAGTACGACAGGGGGAAATCAGCCCCAGCATTTT	CASSTTGGNQPQHF	TRBV19	TRBJ1-5	TRBD1	.
TGTGCCAGCAGTGAAGCCCCGGGCAGTACCTACGAGCAGTACTTC	CASSEAPGSTYEQYF	TRBV6-1	TRBJ2-7	.	few
TGTGCCAGCAGCCGGGACAGGGGTCAGCCCCAGCATTTT	CASSRDRGQPQHF	TRBV7-2	TRBJ1-5	TRBD1	.
TGTGCCAGCAGCAAACCCGGGCAGGAGACCCAGTACTTC	CASSKPGQETQYF	TRBV27	TRBJ2-5	.	.
TGTGCCACCAGCAGAGATCTCAATCTCGCGATGAACACTGAAGCTTTCTTT	CATSRDLNLAMNTEAFF	TRBV15	TRBJ1-1	.	.
TGCAGCGTCCTAATAGCGGAGGTCTACGAGCAGTACTTC	CSVLIAEVYEQYF	TRBV29-1	TRBJ2-7	.	.
TGCGCCAGCAGTGAGTCGGGTAGGGCAGCCGAGCAGTACTTC	CASSESGRAAEQYF	TRBV10-1	TRBJ2-7	.	.
TGCGCCAGCAGCTCGAGAATTTCTAGCCCCGGAGAGACCCAGTACTTC	CASSSRISSPGETQYF	TRBV5-1	TRBJ2-5	.	.
TGCGCCAGCAGCCTGTCGCCCGGGCCTGATCAGCCCCAGCATTTT	CASSLSPGPDQPQHF	TRBV5-1	TRBJ1-5	.	.
TGCGCCAGTCGGGAGGGGGCGACCACCGGGGAGCTGTTTTTT	CASREGATTGELFF	TRBV10-1	TRBJ2-2	.	.
TGTGCCAGTAGTGTCAGGGGATCCGGGACAGGGTTCAATCAGCCCCAGCATTTT	CASSVRGSGTGFNQPQHF	TRBV19	TRBJ1-5	TRBD1	.
TGTGCCAGCAGCCATGGACAGGGGGTTTTGTACGAGCAGTACTTC	CASSHGQGVLYEQYF	TRBV7-9	TRBJ2-7	TRBD1	.
TGCAGCGCCCAACTAGCGGGAGGGGTTGGAACAGATACGCAGTATTTT	CSAQLAGGVGTDTQYF	TRBV29-1	TRBJ2-3	TRBD2	.
TGTGCCAGCTCACCCATCGCTAGGGGGGTGTCCTACGAGCAGTACTTC	CASSPIARGVSYEQYF	TRBV18	TRBJ2-7	.	.
TGTGCCAGCAGCTTAAATAGCGCTTCCTGGGACGAGCAGTACTTC	CASSLNSASWDEQYF	TRBV7-7	TRBJ2-7	.	.
TGTGCCAGCAGTATACCTAGCGGGGTCTCCTACGAGCAGTACTTC	CASSIPSGVSYEQYF	TRBV28	TRBJ2-7	TRBD2	once
TGTGCCTCAAGGTGGGCAGGGCTGGGTCAGCCCCAGCATTTT	CASRWAGLGQPQHF	TRBV28	TRBJ1-5	.	.
TGCAGCGTTGGGGGGACTAGCGGGAGCCCTATACCCGGGGAGCTGTTTTTT	CSVGGTSGSPIPGELFF	TRBV29-1	TRBJ2-2	TRBD2	.
TGTGCCAGCAGTCATCGTTATGGCTACACCTTC	CASSHRYGYTF	TRBV28	TRBJ1-2	.	.
TGTGCCAGCAGTCCTGAAACGACAGAAACGCACTATGGCTACACCTTC	CASSPETTETHYGYTF	TRBV28	TRBJ1-2	.	.
TGTGCCAGTAGTATGACCGGGACAGGTGGTCAGCCCCAGCATTTT	CASSMTGTGGQPQHF	TRBV19	TRBJ1-5	TRBD1	.